The clone carrying this TCR beta chain was counted between two and nine times. Its antigen is unidentified. The data originate from a study of glioma-infiltrating T cells. Study-wide background: Glioblastomas were WHO grade IV, sampled at first diagnosis; low-grade were grade II. Overall study results and limits: Shared blood CDR3 signature motifs marked patients with low tissue-blood divergence. Very few CDR3 sequences were shared between tissue and blood.

CDR3 size: 14 residues. The V and J ends lost 4 bases and 5 bases, in that order; junction bases with no gene match: 3. Germline V lookup: CDR1 ENHRY, CDR2 SYGVKD. The iRepertoire nested amplicon-rescue multiplex PCR amplified TCR alpha and beta CDR3s from RNA. Input was roughly 95-450 ng of tissue mRNA or PBMC total RNA. One entry per CDR3 protein results from TCRdb running MiXCR on the multiplex PCR reads. This sample has around 350,000 distinct CDR3 sequences; more than 35% occur once, and the top ten carry 12%. The V and J genes are TRBV10-3 and TRBJ2-7, with 12 bases that match TRBD1. The sequenced sample consisted of glioma tissue, nonneoplastic brain tissue, or PBMCs (not recorded which). This TCR was recovered from a human donor with low-grade glioma or glioblastoma, undergoing nonglioma brain surgery, or in good health (not recorded which). For the CDR3, the DNA is TGTGCCATCAGTGCCGGGACAGGGGGCGACGAGCAGTACTTC. Translation gives CAISAGTGGDEQYF.